This TCR beta chain comes out of a study of blood T cell repertoires in COVID-19. The overall study: T cells, B-cell-depleted T cells, or PBMCs supplied cDNA or gDNA.

Trimming took off 2 bases at V and 2 bases at J, with 10 bases between the two ends. CDR1 and CDR2 (germline): SNHLY, FYNNEI. The CDR3 has 14 amino acids. Assay: immunoSEQ multiplex PCR; the TCRdb copy retains only in-frame clones and omits some. In the table there are around 280,000 clones, roughly nine tenths of which are singletons. The sequence came from a woman aged 40 to 50 who had recovered from COVID-19. The chain links TRBV2 to TRBJ2-7, with D maybe TRBD1 (6 bases). What was sequenced was PBMCs or T cells enriched from blood (not recorded which). The CDR3 bases are TGTGCCAGCAGTGAACACAGGGTCACCTACGAGCAGTACTTC. Residues: CASSEHRVTYEQYF.